The source of this T cell receptor (beta chain) is a study of T-cell reconstitution after alpha-beta-depleted transplantation in children. Study results and caveats: After transplant, at about two months, alpha-beta T cells were reportedly derived from several hundred expanded graft clones.

A TCRbeta library incorporating unique molecular identifiers was prepared. One entry per CDR3 protein, called by TCRdb with MiXCR from the PCR reads. Altogether about 4,200 distinct CDR3 sequences are present, less than 20% being singletons, with the ten largest covering 40% to 55%. With V trimmed by 4 bases and J by 2 bases, 8 bases remained unmatched. Looked up from germline, CDR1 is LGHNA and CDR2 is YNFKEQ. CDR3 length: 17 amino acids. This clonotype is medium-sized (0.01 to 0.1%) within its sample. Its antigen is currently unknown. The sequencing used PBMCs, mostly from graft donor cells, collected 180 days after TCRalphabeta/CD19-depleted stem cell transplant. The clonotype was recovered from a male patient aged 2-15 years who had a stem cell transplant for acute lymphoblastic leukemia, so the T cells may come from the graft donor. The chain recombines TRBV4-2 with TRBJ2-3; 11 bases match TRBD2. The CDR3 DNA follows: TGTGCCAGCAGCCTCCGAGGGACTAGCGGAAACACAGATACGCAGTATTTT. It encodes CASSLRGTSGNTDTQYF.